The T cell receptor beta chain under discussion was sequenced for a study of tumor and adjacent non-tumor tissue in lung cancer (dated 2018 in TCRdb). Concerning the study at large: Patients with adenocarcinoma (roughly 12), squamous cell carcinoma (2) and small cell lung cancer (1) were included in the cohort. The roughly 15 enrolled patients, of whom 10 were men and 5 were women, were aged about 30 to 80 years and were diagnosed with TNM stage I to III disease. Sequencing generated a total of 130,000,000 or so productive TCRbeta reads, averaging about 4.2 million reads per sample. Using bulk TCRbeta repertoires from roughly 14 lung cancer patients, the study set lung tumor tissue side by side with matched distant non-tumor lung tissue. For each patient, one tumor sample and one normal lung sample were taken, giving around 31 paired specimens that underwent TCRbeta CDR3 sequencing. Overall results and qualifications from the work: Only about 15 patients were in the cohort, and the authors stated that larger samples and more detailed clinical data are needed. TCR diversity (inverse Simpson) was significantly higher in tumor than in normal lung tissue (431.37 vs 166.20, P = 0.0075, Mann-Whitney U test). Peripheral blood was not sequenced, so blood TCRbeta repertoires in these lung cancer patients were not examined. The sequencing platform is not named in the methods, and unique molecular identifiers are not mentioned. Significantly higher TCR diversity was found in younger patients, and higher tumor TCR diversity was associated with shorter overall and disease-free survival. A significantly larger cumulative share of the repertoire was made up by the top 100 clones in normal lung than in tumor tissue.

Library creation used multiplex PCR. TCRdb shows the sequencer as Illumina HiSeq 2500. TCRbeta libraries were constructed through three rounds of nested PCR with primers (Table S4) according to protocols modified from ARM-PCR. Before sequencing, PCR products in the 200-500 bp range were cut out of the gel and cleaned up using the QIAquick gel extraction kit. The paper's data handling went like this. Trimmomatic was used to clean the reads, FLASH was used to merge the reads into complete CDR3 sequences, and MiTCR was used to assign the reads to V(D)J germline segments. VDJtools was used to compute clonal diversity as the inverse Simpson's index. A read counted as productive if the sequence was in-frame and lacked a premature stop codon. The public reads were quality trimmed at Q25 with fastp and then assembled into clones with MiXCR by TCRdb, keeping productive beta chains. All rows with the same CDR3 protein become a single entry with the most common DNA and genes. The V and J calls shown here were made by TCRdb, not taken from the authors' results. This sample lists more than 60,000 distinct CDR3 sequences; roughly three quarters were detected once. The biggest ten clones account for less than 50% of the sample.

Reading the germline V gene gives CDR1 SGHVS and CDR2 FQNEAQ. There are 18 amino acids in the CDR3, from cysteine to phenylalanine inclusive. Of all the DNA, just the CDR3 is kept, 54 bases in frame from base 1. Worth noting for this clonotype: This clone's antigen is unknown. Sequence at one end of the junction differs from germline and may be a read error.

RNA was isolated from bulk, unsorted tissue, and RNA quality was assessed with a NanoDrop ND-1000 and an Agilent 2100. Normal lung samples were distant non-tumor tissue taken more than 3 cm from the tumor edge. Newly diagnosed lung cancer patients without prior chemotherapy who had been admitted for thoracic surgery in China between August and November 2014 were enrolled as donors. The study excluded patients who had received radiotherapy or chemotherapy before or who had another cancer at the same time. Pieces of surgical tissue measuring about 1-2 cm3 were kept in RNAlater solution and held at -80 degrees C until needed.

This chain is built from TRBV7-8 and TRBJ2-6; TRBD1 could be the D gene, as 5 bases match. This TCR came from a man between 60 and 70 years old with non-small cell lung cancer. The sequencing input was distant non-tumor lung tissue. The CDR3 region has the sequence CASSSTPTLGAGVNVLTF. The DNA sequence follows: TGTGCAAGCAGCTCAACGCCTACTCTAGGGGCTGGGGTCAACGTCCTGACTTTC.